These 23 T cell receptor beta chains share one sample of origin, sequenced in a study of blood T cell repertoires in COVID-19. Only in-frame clones appear in the TCRdb table, and some are missing; sequencing was by immunoSEQ multiplex PCR. Seen here are about 180,000 clones, just over 85% observed once, and the top ten hold approximately 9%. Material for sequencing was PBMCs or T cells enriched from blood (not recorded which). The source is a woman aged 18-29 years who had recovered from COVID-19.

The gene calls are TRBV20-1 and TRBJ2-7, with D unclear. Germline loops: CDR1 DFQATT, CDR2 SNEGSKA (reference sequence). The V gene lost 3 bases and the J gene lost 2 bases, with 11 bases spanning the gap. The CDR3 spans 13 residues. CDR3 sequence: CSASNMAAYEQYF. The DNA for the CDR3 is TGCAGTGCTAGTAATATGGCCGCCTACGAGCAGTACTTC.

For the CDR3, the DNA is TGTGCCAGCAGTTTGTCGACAGGCATCTATGGCTACACCTTC. It yields the protein CASSLSTGIYGYTF. The chain joins TRBV28 to TRBJ1-2, with D perhaps TRBD1 (6 bases). The germline gives CDR1 MDHEN, CDR2 SYDVKM. This CDR3 contains 14 residues. V was clipped by 3 bases and J by 4 bases, with 12 bases between them.

The genes are TRBV28 and TRBJ1-1; D is possibly TRBD1 (5 bases). The germline CDR1 and CDR2 sequences are MDHEN and SYDVKM. The CDR3 consists of 13 residues. V was cut by 8 bases and J by 10 bases, with 20 bases left in between. The CDR3 bases are TGTGCCAGCGGCGGGGGGATCACAAAGAGAGCTTTCTTT. As protein: CASGGGITKRAFF.

The genes are TRBV20-1 and TRBJ1-1, with D perhaps TRBD1 (5 bases). The CDR3 extends over 14 amino acids. CDR1 DFQATT and CDR2 SNEGSKA come from the germline V gene (reference sequence). Trimming took off 3 bases at V and 0 bases at J, with 11 bases between the two ends. CDR3 amino acids: CSASQGVMNTEAFF. The DNA for the CDR3 is TGCAGTGCTAGTCAAGGGGTAATGAACACTGAAGCTTTCTTT.

This clone has just one count. The chain employs TRBV29-1 and TRBJ1-2, with a tentative D call TRBD1 (5 bases). V lost 8 bases and J lost 3, with 10 bases in between. CDR1 SQVTM and CDR2 ANQGSEA come from the germline V gene. The CDR3 runs 11 residues. This CDR3 is CSLWGDYGYTF. The CDR3 nucleotides read TGCAGCCTTTGGGGGGACTATGGCTACACCTTC.

The rearrangement links TRBV5-6 to TRBJ2-7; 7 nucleotides align to TRBD2. This CDR3 comprises 15 residues. The trim removed 4 bases at V and 3 bases at J, leaving 10 bases unmatched. CDR1 and CDR2 (germline): SGHDT, YYEEEE. The CDR3 sequence is CASSGTSVLFYEQYF. The CDR3 coding sequence is TGTGCCAGCAGCGGAACTAGCGTACTATTCTACGAGCAGTACTTC. The variable domain in full, completed from reference TRBV5-6 and TRBJ2-7, reads DAGVTQSPTHLIKTRGQQVTLRCSPKSGHDTVSWYQQALGQGPQFIFQYYEEEERQRGNFPDRFSGHQFPNYSSELNVNALLLGDSALYLCASSGTSVLFYEQYFGPGTRLTVT.

The chain couples TRBV7-8 to TRBJ1-5, with a tentative D call TRBD1 (5 bases). Per the germline V gene, CDR1 is SGHVS and CDR2 is FQNEAQ. This CDR3 has 17 residues. The V end lost 5 bases, the J end lost 2 bases, and 19 bases lay between the germline ends. CDR3 sequence reads: CASSQDSGWYGNQPQHF. DNA of the CDR3: TGTGCCAGCAGCCAGGATTCAGGGTGGTACGGCAATCAGCCCCAGCATTTT.

V usage is TRBV6-6 and J usage is TRBJ1-1, with unresolved D. CDR1 and CDR2 (germline): MNHNY, SVGAGI (reference sequence). This CDR3 spans 13 amino acids. Trimming pared 2 bases from V and 11 bases from J, leaving 15 bases between. CDR3 nucleotides: TGTGCCAGCAGTTACCGAGAGGGTGAGGGTGCTTTCTTT. This translates into CASSYREGEGAFF.

This clone was counted a few times. V usage is TRBV4-3 and J usage is TRBJ1-4, with 7 bases that match TRBD1. Looked up from germline, CDR1 is LGHNA and CDR2 is YSLEER. This CDR3 spans 15 amino acids. V lost 1 base to trimming and J lost 5 bases; unmatched junction nucleotides: 4. CDR3 sequence reads: CASSQGFRGNEKLFF. CDR3 DNA: TGCGCCAGCAGCCAAGGATTCAGGGGGAATGAAAAACTGTTTTTT.

The gene calls are TRBV7-6 and TRBJ1-1; TRBD1 aligns across 12 bases. The CDR3 length is 15 residues. Germline CDR1 SGHVS, CDR2 FNYEAQ. The V segment lost 5 bases and the J segment 4 bases; nucleotides outside the gene matches: 5. Written as DNA, the CDR3 is TGTGCCAGCAGCCGGGGACAGGGGGCTGGCACTGAAGCTTTCTTT. Protein sequence: CASSRGQGAGTEAFF.

J is TRBJ1-1 and V is TRBV5-6; D is perhaps TRBD1 (6 bases). The V end lost 4 bases, the J end lost 7 bases, and 23 bases lay between the germline ends. CDR1 is SGHDT, CDR2 YYEEEE, per germline. This CDR3 is 16 amino acids long. Here the CDR3 reads CASSGAALWGQGEAFF. CDR3 coding DNA: TGTGCCAGCAGCGGGGCGGCGCTTTGGGGGCAAGGTGAAGCTTTCTTT.

The chain recombines TRBV4-2 with TRBJ1-2; tentative D call: TRBD1 (5 bases). Trimming removed 0 bases from V and 4 bases from J, with 9 bases in between. The CDR3 sequence is 14 residues long. Germline V gene data show CDR1 as LGHNA and CDR2 as YNFKEQ. The CDR3 is CASSQEGGFYGYTF. CDR3 nucleotides: TGTGCCAGCAGCCAAGAGGGGGGATTCTATGGCTACACCTTC.

V is TRBV28 and J is TRBJ1-1; D is perhaps TRBD1 (5 bases). Per the germline V gene, CDR1 is MDHEN and CDR2 is SYDVKM. The V end was cut by 8 bases, the J end by 8 bases, with 12 bases between. This CDR3 contains 11 residues. CDR3 protein: CASGGIQEAFF. The CDR3 DNA sequence: TGTGCCAGCGGGGGGATACAAGAAGCTTTCTTT.

This clone has a single count. The genes are TRBV5-6 and TRBJ1-1; TRBD1 might be the D (6 bases). V gave up 0 bases and J gave up 0 bases, with 9 bases separating them. The CDR3 has 15 amino acids. Germline V gene sequence: CDR1 SGHDT, CDR2 YYEEEE. CDR3 loop: CASSLAGGLNTEAFF. CDR3 nucleotides: TGTGCCAGCAGCTTGGCCGGGGGGCTGAACACTGAAGCTTTCTTT.

The rearrangement uses TRBV27 and TRBJ2-7, with 12 positions matching TRBD1. Germline lookup yields CDR1 MNHEY and CDR2 SMNVEV (reference sequence). This CDR3 has 14 residues. J was trimmed by 5 bases and V by 5 bases; bases with no gene match: 4. The DNA for the CDR3 is TGTGCCAGCAGTGATGGGACAGGGGGCAACGAGCAGTACTTC. This codes for CASSDGTGGNEQYF.

The chain has TRBV6-1 and TRBJ2-5, with 10 bases fitting TRBD1. Per germline, CDR1 MNHNS and CDR2 SASEGT. V shed 3 bases, J shed 3 bases, and the junction held 7 bases outside the gene matches. The CDR3 runs to 16 residues. The CDR3 bases are TGTGCCAGCAGTGAGACGACAGGGACAGGGGAAGAGACCCAGTACTTC. This gives the protein CASSETTGTGEETQYF.

There are a few counts of this clone. The V gene is TRBV29-1, the J gene TRBJ2-1; 9 bases agree with TRBD2. The CDR3 is 15 amino acids. The germline V gene encodes CDR1 SQVTM and CDR2 ANQGSEA. The V and J ends lost 6 bases and 2 bases, in that order; junction bases with no gene match: 8. Here the CDR3 DNA reads TGCAGCGTCATTCTAGCGGGACTAGCCTACAATGAGCAGTTCTTC. This gives the protein CSVILAGLAYNEQFF.

This sequence joins TRBV7-6 and TRBJ2-4; a possible D gene is TRBD2 (5 bases). The CDR3 has 14 residues. Germline V CDR1 and CDR2: SGHVS, FNYEAQ. Trimming stripped 5 bases from V and 5 bases from J, with 13 bases between. CDR3 region: CASSPGNPQNIQYF. CDR3 coding DNA: TGTGCCAGCAGCCCCGGGAATCCCCAAAACATTCAGTACTTC.

This chain uses TRBV27 with TRBJ2-5; the D gene is possibly TRBD1 (6 bases). V was pared by 5 bases and J by 0 bases, with 16 bases between. The germline gives CDR1 MNHEY, CDR2 SMNVEV (reference sequence). The CDR3 totals 16 residues. The CDR3 nucleotides read TGTGCCAGCAGTACCCGACAGGTGAGGGACCAAGAGACCCAGTACTTC. Protein sequence: CASSTRQVRDQETQYF.

V gene TRBV19 combines with J gene TRBJ1-2, with 7 bases aligning to TRBD1. J gave up 8 bases and V 6 bases, and 9 bases lay outside the gene matches. The CDR3 is 13 amino acids. CDR1 LNHDA and CDR2 SQIVND come from the germline V gene (reference sequence). In DNA form, the CDR3 reads TGTGCCAGTAGCCCACAGGGGTGGATCGGCTACACCTTC. It yields the protein CASSPQGWIGYTF. The variable domain in full, with the rest retrieved from reference TRBV19 and TRBJ1-2, is DGGITQSPKYLFRKEGQNVTLSCEQNLNHDAMYWYRQDPGQGLRLIYYSQIVNDFQKGDIAEGYSVSREKKESFPLTVTSAQKNPTAFYLCASSPQGWIGYTFGSGTRLTVV.

The rearrangement links TRBV28 to TRBJ1-1; 11 bases line up with TRBD1. The CDR3 runs 14 residues. With V trimmed by 8 bases and J by 5 bases, 7 bases remained unmatched. The germline gives CDR1 MDHEN, CDR2 SYDVKM. CDR3 residues: CASGRDRGETEAFF. For the CDR3, the DNA is TGTGCCAGCGGACGGGACAGGGGGGAAACTGAAGCTTTCTTT. Variable domain in full (rest from reference TRBV28 and TRBJ1-1): DVKVTQSSRYLVKRTGEKVFLECVQDMDHENMFWYRQDPGLGLRLIYFSYDVKMKEKGDIPEGYSVSREKKERFSLILESASTNQTSMYLCASGRDRGETEAFFGQGTRLTVV.

This clone has a single count. The genes are TRBV7-2 and TRBJ2-7, with TRBD2 matching over 8 bases. Looked up from germline, CDR1 is SGHTA and CDR2 is FQGNSA. The CDR3 contains 14 residues. Germline trimming cut 5 bases from V and 7 bases from J; bases unmatched to any gene: 10. The CDR3 DNA reads TGTGCCAGCAGCCGTCGAGCGGGGGCGGAAGAGCAGTACTTC. Encoded protein: CASSRRAGAEEQYF.

V gene TRBV27 combines with J gene TRBJ2-7, with 7 bases fitting TRBD2. Trimming removed 3 bases from V and 6 bases from J; junction bases left unmatched: 8. Germline V gene lookup returns CDR1 MNHEY and CDR2 SMNVEV (reference sequence). There are 14 residues in the CDR3. CDR3 DNA: TGTGCCAGCAGTTTGTCGGGGGGAGGGTCCGAGCAGTACTTC. Residues: CASSLSGGGSEQYF.